This entry lists 24 T cell receptor beta chains sequenced from one sample in a study of shared clonotypes between healthy human individuals. As defined, naive CD8 cells were CD45RO-negative and positively selected for CCR7, with terminally differentiated effector memory CD45RA+ cells excluded. Clones were read by immunoSEQ multiplex PCR, and TCRdb kept only the in-frame ones, dropping some. The table has about 2.2 million clones, roughly 91% seen once; the top ten hold around 1.7%. Source material: naive CD8+ T cells from PBMCs. The receptors were gathered from a young man in good health. Some clones in this sample may be carry-over from other donors' samples.

A remark on this clone: Other DNA sequences in this sample translate to the same CDR3. This chain joins TRBV7-9 and TRBJ2-1, with 11 bases lining up with TRBD2. The length of the CDR3 is 15 residues. The germline CDR1 and CDR2 sequences are SEHNR and FQNEAQ (reference sequence). With V trimmed by 5 bases and J by 4 bases, 4 bases remained unmatched. The CDR3 spells CASSPRTSGYNEQFF. The CDR3 DNA follows: TGTGCCAGCAGCCCAAGGACTAGCGGGTACAATGAGCAGTTCTTC.

The chain uses TRBV7-8 and TRBJ2-1; D is possibly TRBD1 (6 bases). V gave up 3 bases and J gave up 3 bases, with 12 bases separating them. The CDR3 loop spans 15 amino acids. Germline V gene lookup returns CDR1 SGHVS and CDR2 FQNEAQ. The chain's CDR3 is CASSLVGDNYNEQFF. CDR3 nucleotides: TGTGCCAGCAGCTTGGTCGGGGACAACTACAATGAGCAGTTCTTC.

The genes are TRBV2 and TRBJ2-7; possible D gene TRBD1, 5 bases. The V and J ends lost 5 bases and 6 bases respectively, with 20 bases between them. This CDR3 is built from 15 residues. The germline V gene has CDR1 SNHLY and CDR2 FYNNEI. The CDR3 coding sequence is TGTGCCAGCAGTAAAAGGGGTCCTCCCTGGCTCGAGCAGTACTTC. Translation: CASSKRGPPWLEQYF. Variable domain in full (rest from reference TRBV2 and TRBJ2-7): EPEVTQTPSHQVTQMGQEVILRCVPISNHLYFYWYRQILGQKVEFLVSFYNNEISEKSEIFDDQFSVERPDGSNFTLKIRSTKLEDSAMYFCASSKRGPPWLEQYFGPGTRLTVT.

The chain joins TRBV15 to TRBJ2-1, with D tentatively TRBD2 (6 bases). V gave up 0 bases and J gave up 10 bases, with 16 bases separating them. Looked up from germline, CDR1 is LNHNV and CDR2 is YYDKDF (reference sequence). The CDR3 sequence is 15 residues long. CDR3 bases: TGTGCCACCAGCAGAGACCGGGGGAGGTCACGGGAGCAGTTCTTC. The encoded protein is CATSRDRGRSREQFF.

This chain links TRBV7-9 with TRBJ2-1, with D perhaps matching TRBD1 or TRBD2 (6 bases each). The germline gives CDR1 SEHNR, CDR2 FQNEAQ (reference sequence). The CDR3 has 16 amino acids. V was pared by 2 bases and J by 4 bases, with 15 bases between. DNA of the CDR3: TGTGCCAGCAGCTTACAAACGGGGGCGGGATACAATGAGCAGTTCTTC. Its translation is CASSLQTGAGYNEQFF.

This chain joins TRBV6-1 and TRBJ1-5; 7 nucleotides match TRBD1. The V segment lost 4 bases and the J segment 0 bases; nucleotides outside the gene matches: 6. CDR3 length equals 16 residues. Germline loops: CDR1 MNHNS, CDR2 SASEGT. The CDR3 here is CASSVWTGPSNQPQHF. CDR3 sequence (DNA): TGTGCCAGCAGTGTGTGGACAGGACCTAGCAATCAGCCCCAGCATTTT.

The chain links TRBV29-1 to TRBJ2-1; TRBD1 agrees at 9 bases. The CDR3 covers 17 residues. V was clipped by 6 bases and J by 0 bases; unmatched bases: 12. The germline V gene encodes CDR1 SQVTM and CDR2 ANQGSEA. CDR3 bases: TGCAGCGTGGGCGGGACAGGGAGTCCCAACTCCTACAATGAGCAGTTCTTC. Encoded protein: CSVGGTGSPNSYNEQFF.

This clone appeared once. The rearrangement links TRBV13 to TRBJ2-1, with a possible D match to TRBD2 (6 bases). The CDR3 contains 14 residues. Trimming removed 5 bases at V and 7 bases at J, with 15 bases between. The germline V gene has CDR1 PRHDT and CDR2 FYEKMQ (reference sequence). The CDR3 DNA is TGTGCCAGCAGCCTGGAGGGACGGCGAAATGAGCAGTTCTTC. Its protein is CASSLEGRRNEQFF.

This chain's CDR3 is CASSLSTGGTWTGELFF. The CDR3 DNA sequence: TGTGCCAGCAGCCTTTCTACAGGCGGGACTTGGACCGGGGAGCTGTTTTTT. The rearrangement links TRBV7-9 to TRBJ2-2; D is perhaps TRBD2 (6 bases). The CDR3 totals 17 residues. The germline V gene has CDR1 SEHNR and CDR2 FQNEAQ (reference sequence). V was trimmed by 5 bases and J by 5 bases, leaving 21 bases between them.

The chain links TRBV30 to TRBJ1-1; D ambiguous. Germline assignment: CDR1 GTSNPN and CDR2 SVGIG (reference sequence). The V end was cut by 0 bases, the J end by 1 base, with 6 bases between. The CDR3 spans 13 residues. The chain's CDR3 is CAWSVVQNTEAFF. The CDR3 DNA reads TGTGCCTGGAGTGTTGTCCAGAACACTGAAGCTTTCTTT.

This clone appeared once. The chain joins TRBV27 to TRBJ2-3; TRBD2 aligns across 10 bases. Germline CDR1 reads MNHEY; CDR2 reads SMNVEV (reference sequence). V was pared by 4 bases and J by 0 bases, with 1 base of the junction left unmatched. The CDR3 is 15 amino acids. CDR3 amino acids: CASSYSGRSTDTQYF. CDR3 nucleotide sequence: TGTGCCAGCAGTTATAGCGGGAGGAGCACAGATACGCAGTATTTT.

This rearrangement joins TRBV4-1 to TRBJ1-5; 9 nucleotides align to TRBD1. The CDR3 runs 17 residues. Germline CDR1 is MGHRA and CDR2 is YSYEKL. The V segment lost 2 bases and the J segment 0 bases; nucleotides outside the gene matches: 5. CDR3 amino acids: CASSQPGQGNSNQPQHF. In DNA form, the CDR3 reads TGCGCCAGCAGCCAACCGGGACAGGGCAATAGCAATCAGCCCCAGCATTTT.

This chain uses TRBV7-9 with TRBJ2-7; tentatively, D is TRBD1 (5 bases). CDR3 length equals 15 residues. Deletions cut 0 bases from V and 2 bases from J, with 11 bases between. In germline, CDR1 is SEHNR, CDR2 FQNEAQ (reference sequence). The CDR3 loop reads CASSLAQGLPYEQYF. The CDR3 DNA is TGTGCCAGCAGCTTAGCTCAGGGCTTGCCCTACGAGCAGTACTTC.

The V call is TRBV4-2, the J call TRBJ2-7, with 7 bases that match TRBD2. Trimming removed 8 bases from V and 2 bases from J; junction bases left unmatched: 12. Germline CDR1 LGHNA, CDR2 YNFKEQ. The CDR3 has 15 residues. DNA for the CDR3: TGTGCCAGCTCGCGGGGGTATGAGGGAGCCTACGAGCAGTACTTC. Amino acids: CASSRGYEGAYEQYF.

J is TRBJ2-7 and V is TRBV10-3; the match to TRBD1 covers 11 bases. Germline V gene sequence: CDR1 ENHRY, CDR2 SYGVKD. Germline trimming cut 6 bases from V and 3 bases from J; bases unmatched to any gene: 4. CDR3 length equals 14 residues. CDR3 bases: TGTGCCATCAGGGGGACAGGGGGGTTCTACGAGCAGTACTTC. Amino acid sequence: CAIRGTGGFYEQYF.

In its sample, this clone was seen a few times. This sequence joins TRBV9 and TRBJ2-7; the match to TRBD1 covers 9 bases. Germline lookup yields CDR1 SGDLS and CDR2 YYNGEE. This CDR3 is 14 amino acids long. Trimming cost V 2 bases and J 5 bases; bases outside gene matches: 5. The chain's CDR3 is CASSVRDRAHEQYF. Written as DNA, the CDR3 is TGTGCCAGCAGCGTCCGGGACAGGGCCCACGAGCAGTACTTC. The full variable domain, completed using reference TRBV9 and TRBJ2-7, is DSGVTQTPKHLITATGQRVTLRCSPRSGDLSVYWYQQSLDQGLQFLIQYYNGEERAKGNILERFSAQQFPDLHSELNLSSLELGDSALYFCASSVRDRAHEQYFGPGTRLTVT.

The chain carries TRBV4-1 and TRBJ2-3; the D gene is possibly TRBD2 (6 bases). Germline loops: CDR1 MGHRA, CDR2 YSYEKL. Trimming removed 5 bases at V and 8 bases at J, with 32 bases between. This CDR3 comprises 19 residues. This CDR3 is CASSWYGPGSRDSALTQYF. The CDR3 region has the DNA TGCGCCAGCAGCTGGTATGGCCCGGGGTCGAGGGACTCCGCCCTTACGCAGTATTTT.

This rearrangement joins TRBV11-2 to TRBJ2-2; no firm D call. This CDR3 contains 16 residues. Germline V gene sequence: CDR1 SGHAT, CDR2 FQNNGV. V lost 8 bases and J lost 3, with 19 bases in between. CDR3 sequence: CASRSRFQDDTGELFF. DNA of the CDR3: TGTGCCAGCCGCTCTAGGTTCCAGGATGACACCGGGGAGCTGTTTTTT.

The chain has TRBV5-5 and TRBJ2-7; 13 positions match TRBD2. The CDR3 runs to 16 residues. The germline CDR1 and CDR2 sequences are SGHKS and YYEKEE (reference sequence). V trimming: 0 bases; J trimming: 4 bases; junction bases outside the gene matches: 4. The CDR3 protein is CASSLVTGLAGYEQYF. The DNA of the CDR3 is TGTGCCAGCAGCTTGGTTACGGGACTAGCGGGATACGAGCAGTACTTC.

Of note for this clone: Other DNA variants within this sample encode the same CDR3. The V call is TRBV28, the J call TRBJ2-2; a possible D gene is TRBD2 (6 bases). Germline loops: CDR1 MDHEN, CDR2 SYDVKM. Trimming took 2 bases from V and 5 from J, leaving 9 bases between them. CDR3 length: 14 residues. CDR3: CASSLAGSTGELFF. CDR3 DNA sequence: TGTGCCAGCAGTTTAGCGGGATCGACCGGGGAGCTGTTTTTT. Drawing the rest from reference TRBV28 and TRBJ2-2, the complete variable domain is DVKVTQSSRYLVKRTGEKVFLECVQDMDHENMFWYRQDPGLGLRLIYFSYDVKMKEKGDIPEGYSVSREKKERFSLILESASTNQTSMYLCASSLAGSTGELFFGEGSRLTVL.

V gene TRBV6-5 combines with J gene TRBJ1-3; no clear D gene. Germline lookup yields CDR1 MNHEY and CDR2 SVGAGI. V was trimmed by 4 bases and J by 4 bases, leaving 14 bases between them. The CDR3 consists of 15 residues. The CDR3 DNA is TGTGCCAGCAGTTCCCGTCTCAACCCCGGAAACACCATATATTTT. It translates to CASSSRLNPGNTIYF.

The chain recombines TRBV13 with TRBJ2-3, with 11 bases matching TRBD2. The V gene end was trimmed by 6 bases and the J gene end by 2 bases; junction bases not matched to a gene: 22. CDR3 length equals 21 residues. Looked up from germline, CDR1 is PRHDT and CDR2 is FYEKMQ (reference sequence). CDR3 DNA sequence: TGTGCCAGCAGACCGGACGGAGGGGGGCTAGCGGGAGGCTCTTACACAGATACGCAGTATTTT. This gives the protein CASRPDGGGLAGGSYTDTQYF.

The V gene is TRBV11-2, the J gene TRBJ1-2; possibly TRBD1 for D (5 bases). The CDR3 is 13 amino acids. The germline V gene has CDR1 SGHAT and CDR2 FQNNGV. CDR3 sequence reads: CGVVGEEGYGYTF. CDR3 nucleotide sequence: TGTGGAGTTGTAGGGGAAGAAGGCTATGGCTACACCTTC.

Points on this clone: The sample holds other DNA sequences that translate to the same CDR3. The chain recombines TRBV27 with TRBJ1-4, with D perhaps TRBD1 (5 bases). The CDR3 extends over 14 amino acids. V gave up 2 bases and J gave up 3 bases, with 7 bases separating them. The germline gives CDR1 MNHEY, CDR2 SMNVEV (reference sequence). The CDR3 region is CASSLQGANEKLFF. The CDR3 nucleotides are TGTGCCAGCAGTTTACAGGGTGCTAATGAAAAACTGTTTTTT.